This T cell receptor (beta chain) was identified in a study of blood T cell repertoires in COVID-19. In the original analysis: The authors estimated nucleated cell counts from reference gene primer amplification. This table comes from immunoSEQ multiplex PCR, and its TCRdb copy is limited to in-frame clones, with some not included. V and J calls and clone size are those listed in that table; D and trimming were worked out from the DNA. The sample has 250,000 to 300,000 clones; over 75% are singletons. The length of the CDR3 is 16 residues. V dropped 0 bases and J dropped 8; count of bases not matched to a gene: 9. In germline, CDR1 is SGHNT, CDR2 YYREEE (reference sequence).

This chain links TRBV5-4 with TRBJ2-1; 9 bases are a match to TRBD2. This sequence was found in a woman aged 60-75 years with acute or convalescent COVID-19. Material: peripheral blood. The CDR3 loop reads CASSLEISGSKDEQFF. In DNA form, the CDR3 reads TGTGCCAGCAGCTTGGAAATTAGCGGGAGTAAGGATGAGCAGTTCTTC.